A selection of T cell receptor beta chains follows, all from one sample in a study of PD-L1 blockade in urothelial cancer. This table comes from immunoSEQ multiplex PCR, and its TCRdb copy is limited to in-frame clones, with some not included. The sample lists about 110,000 clones; about 91% were seen once. The starting material was PBMCs, obtained around atezolizumab (anti-PD-L1) treatment. These receptors all come from a man between 60 and 75 years old with urothelial cancer. Each CDR3 is given with its conserved first and last residue. The order of the fields is V gene, CDR3 length, CDR3 protein.

v_gene: TRBV9
len: 15
CDR3aa: CASSASAEAWSEQYF

v_gene: TRBV10-2
len: 11
CDR3aa: CASSESFEQYF

v_gene: TRBV19
len: 15
CDR3aa: CASSIAPGGHYEQYF

v_gene: TRBV9
len: 14
CDR3aa: CASSVAPGAGEQYF

v_gene: TRBV2
len: 17
CDR3aa: CASSEQGLAGGLDTQYF

v_gene: TRBV11-3
len: 14
CDR3aa: CASSLDRATDTQYF

v_gene: TRBV2
len: 15
CDR3aa: CASSEALVRNTEAFF

v_gene: TRBV27
len: 13
CDR3aa: CASSFQGPYEQYF

v_gene: TRBV19
len: 16
CDR3aa: CASSRGGSGSYNEQFF

v_gene: TRBV19
len: 15
CDR3aa: CASSMWATRTDTQYF